This T cell receptor (beta chain) is drawn from a study of blood T cell repertoires in COVID-19 (dated by TCRdb to about 2020). For the wider study: Collaborator samples came from the United States, Italy and Spain and covered acute and convalescent phases of COVID-19. The prospective study material was composed of cDNA or gDNA derived from T cells, B-cell-depleted T cells, or PBMCs. The dataset comprised deeply sampled blood TCRbeta repertoires from subjects exposed to, actively infected with, or recovered from COVID-19. The repertoires were made available in a free public database intended to serve as a resource for research on the immune response to SARS-CoV-2. Samples were obtained from the ongoing ImmuneRACE study (first 160 participants) and from over a thousand subjects provided by 6 global collaborators. A de-identified subject ID, COVID-19 status, age in years and sex were almost always included in the sample metadata. HLA class I and class II types, where available, came from metadata supplied by the sample provider rather than from assay-based typing.

The immunoSEQ Assay, a bias-controlled multiplex PCR, was used to amplify TCRbeta CDR3 regions from genomic DNA. In the original analysis: Within the assay, amplification of reference gene primers was used to estimate how many nucleated cells each sample contained. Sequence reads were collapsed and filtered to measure the absolute abundance of every unique TCRbeta CDR3 rearrangement. For each sample, productive Simpson clonality was calculated as the square root of Simpson's diversity index across productive rearrangements. TCRdb limited this immuneACCESS table to in-frame rearrangements with V and J called. A share of clones is missing; checked studies link under half to unresolved V genes, and the rest is unexplained. V and J calls and clone size are those listed in that table; D and trimming were worked out from the DNA. For this sample there are about 390,000 clones; approximately 87% appear just once. The ten most abundant clones make up about 9.4% of the sample.

This clone has just one count. The antigen this receptor binds is unknown. There are no base qualities to consult, and no much larger clone falls within one base. Enrolling through a virtual design, the prospective study's participants ranged in age from roughly 18 to 100 years and lived across about two dozen United States geographic areas. Cohort assignment in the prospective study relied on participant-reported clinical history from a screening survey and a study questionnaire. ImmuneRACE Cohort 3 recovered participants were defined by two consecutive negative NP/OP PCR tests, healthcare professional clearance, or symptom resolution. In the prospective study, whole blood, serum and a nasopharyngeal or oropharyngeal swab were collected from each participant by mobile phlebotomists. Prospective study participants could optionally give additional blood draws and questionnaires over a 2-month period. Prospective study blood samples were shipped either frozen or at room temperature before DNA extraction.

Beyond this particular receptor, the publication reports: How much clinical and demographic metadata was included differed by source and by participant, and the metadata was provided uncurated.

The receptor's source is a woman aged 45-60 years who had recovered from COVID-19. Sequencing was performed on PBMCs or T cells enriched from blood (not recorded which).

Here is the DNA: TGTGCCAGTAGTAGGTGGGGAGAAGACTATGGCTACACCTTC. It translates as CASSRWGEDYGYTF. This receptor chain uses TRBV19 and TRBJ1-2; no D gene is confidently identified. Relative to germline, V is 4 bases shorter and J is 3 bases shorter, with 12 bases between their ends. Per the germline V gene (reference sequence), LNHDA is the CDR1 and SQIVND is the CDR2. The CDR3 sequence holds 14 residues, the cysteine and phenylalanine included. Only the CDR3 portion is preserved as DNA: 42 bases, with reading frame beginning at the first base.